This T cell receptor beta chain was identified in a study of blood T cell repertoires in COVID-19. Study in general: Acute and convalescent COVID-19 specimens originated in the United States, Italy and Spain. Sample material is recorded as cDNA or gDNA derived from T cells, B-cell-depleted T cells, or PBMCs.

The V gene lost 3 bases and the J gene lost 10 bases, with 21 bases spanning the gap. The CDR3 has 15 amino acids. Germline V gene sequence: CDR1 LNHDA, CDR2 SQIVND (reference sequence). Original processing notes: Reference gene primer amplification gave estimated nucleated cell counts. The method was immunoSEQ multiplex PCR; TCRdb's version includes in-frame clones alone and lacks a portion of them. D and trimming come from the DNA, and the V and J calls and clone size come from that table. The sample lists about 190,000 clones, about 80% occurring once. The clonotype was recovered from a man aged 55 to 70 with acute or convalescent COVID-19. The genes are TRBV19 and TRBJ1-1, with D possibly TRBD1 on 5 matching bases. The specimen was peripheral blood. In nucleotides, the CDR3 is TGTGCCAGTAGTATGGGTGGAGGAGGGGCTGGAAGAGCTTTCTTT. Amino acids: CASSMGGGGAGRAFF. Using reference TRBV19 and TRBJ1-1 for the parts outside the CDR3, the full variable domain is DGGITQSPKYLFRKEGQNVTLSCEQNLNHDAMYWYRQDPGQGLRLIYYSQIVNDFQKGDIAEGYSVSREKKESFPLTVTSAQKNPTAFYLCASSMGGGGAGRAFFGQGTRLTVV.